This T cell receptor (beta chain) was profiled in a study of cytomegalovirus exposure and HLA in healthy donors. Study-level background: Around 78 million unique TCRs, all from HLA-typed donors, were included in an early release of the data.

General study points: For TCR beta chains, V- and J-gene trimming was later linked to a missense DCLRE1C variant.

As to this clone: Antigen specificity is unknown.

PCR primers comprised 60 Vbeta and 13 Jbeta primers. The assay was immunoSEQ multiplex PCR, and TCRdb's table has in-frame clones only and misses some. In the table there are 150,000 to 200,000 clones, around 68% of which are singletons. Germline loops: CDR1 MDHEN, CDR2 SYDVKM. The CDR3 spans 15 residues. V dropped 5 bases and J dropped 2; count of bases not matched to a gene: 6. The gene calls are TRBV28 and TRBJ2-3, with 8 bases matching TRBD1. This receptor was obtained from a woman aged 35 to 49 in good health and CMV-seropositive. Sequenced sample: PBMCs. DNA for the CDR3: TGTGCCAGCAGTAACCAGGGGGCGGTCACAGATACGCAGTATTTT. As protein: CASSNQGAVTDTQYF.